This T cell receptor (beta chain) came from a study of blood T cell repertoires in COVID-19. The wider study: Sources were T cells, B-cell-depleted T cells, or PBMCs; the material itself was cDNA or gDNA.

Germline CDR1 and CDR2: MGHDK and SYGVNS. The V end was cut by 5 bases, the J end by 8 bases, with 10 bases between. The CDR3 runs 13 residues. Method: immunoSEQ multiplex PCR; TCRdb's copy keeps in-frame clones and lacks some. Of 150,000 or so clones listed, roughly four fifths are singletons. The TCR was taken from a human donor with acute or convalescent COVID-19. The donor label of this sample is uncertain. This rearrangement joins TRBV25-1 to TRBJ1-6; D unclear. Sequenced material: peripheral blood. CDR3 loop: CASSRAFDSPLHF. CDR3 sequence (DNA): TGTGCCAGCAGTCGTGCGTTTGATTCACCCCTCCACTTT. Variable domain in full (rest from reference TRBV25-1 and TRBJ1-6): EADIYQTPRYLVIGTGKKITLECSQTMGHDKMYWYQQDPGMELHLIHYSYGVNSTEKGDLSSESTVSRIRTEHFPLTLESARPSHTSQYLCASSRAFDSPLHFGNGTRLTVT.